The rows below give T cell receptor beta chains drawn from one sample of a study of blood T cell repertoires in COVID-19. The assay was immunoSEQ multiplex PCR, and TCRdb's table has in-frame clones only and misses some. This repertoire shows tens of thousands of clones, under 85% found once; its top ten account for about 7%. The sequenced material came from peripheral blood. The receptors were gathered from a man in his 60s with active COVID-19. The CDR3 runs from the conserved cysteine through the conserved F or W. D genes are given only for firm matches. Only some rows state a clone size, as once, few, many or a class for expanded clones.

>.|.|TRBJ1-1|TRBV9
CASSAPGSDTEAFF
TGTGCCAGCAGCGCCCCAGGAAGTGACACTGAAGCTTTCTTT
>.|.|TRBJ2-5|TRBV7-3
CASSFGSQETQYF
TGTGCCAGCAGCTTCGGGTCCCAAGAGACCCAGTACTTC
>TRBD1|.|TRBJ1-5|TRBV18
CASSPGTGRYSNQPQHF
TGTGCCAGCTCACCAGGGACAGGGCGTTATAGCAATCAGCCCCAGCATTTT
>.|.|TRBJ1-1|TRBV9
CASSVQGTNTEAFF
TGTGCCAGCAGCGTGCAGGGTACGAACACTGAAGCTTTCTTT
>TRBD2|.|TRBJ2-2|TRBV7-8
CASSFLGLVSAGELFF
TGTGCCAGCAGCTTTCTCGGACTAGTTTCGGCCGGGGAGCTGTTTTTT
>TRBD1|.|TRBJ1-1|TRBV6-2/TRBV6-3
CASSSAGTGDTEAFF
TGTGCCAGCAGCTCCGCCGGGACAGGGGACACTGAAGCTTTCTTT
>.|.|TRBJ2-5|TRBV15
CATSRLDREGTQYF
TGTGCCACCAGCAGGTTGGACAGGGAGGGGACCCAGTACTTC
>.|.|TRBJ2-1|TRBV7-2
CASSLAGAINEQFF
TGTGCCAGCAGCTTAGCAGGGGCTATCAATGAGCAGTTCTTC
>TRBD2|.|TRBJ2-1|TRBV9
CASSVGLAGSYNEQFF
TGTGCCAGCAGCGTAGGATTAGCGGGATCCTACAATGAGCAGTTCTTC
>TRBD1|.|TRBJ1-1|TRBV6-6
CASSPGRGQGNTEAFF
TGTGCCAGCAGCCCGGGCAGGGGGCAAGGGAACACTGAAGCTTTCTTT
>.|.|TRBJ1-6|TRBV28
CASLQGTYNSPLHF
TGTGCCAGTCTACAGGGCACCTATAATTCACCCCTCCACTTT
>.|.|TRBJ2-3|TRBV6-2/TRBV6-3
CASSFAGSTDTQYF
TGTGCCAGCAGTTTTGCGGGAAGCACAGATACGCAGTATTTT
>.|.|TRBJ2-2|TRBV7-6
CASSLESTRTGELFF
TGTGCCAGCAGCTTAGAGTCTACTAGGACCGGGGAGCTGTTTTTT
>TRBD2|.|TRBJ2-3|TRBV9
CASSEGTSGTTDTQYF
TGTGCCAGCAGCGAGGGGACTAGCGGGACCACAGATACGCAGTATTTT
>TRBD2|.|TRBJ2-7|TRBV6-2/TRBV6-3
CASSSQREPYEQYF
TGTGCCAGCAGTAGCCAGCGGGAGCCCTACGAGCAGTACTTC
>.|.|TRBJ2-2|TRBV5-1
CATSRGNTGELFF
TGCGCCACCTCAAGAGGAAACACCGGGGAGCTGTTTTTT
>.|.|TRBJ2-1|TRBV4-1
CASSQEGAFEQFF
TGCGCCAGCAGCCAAGAGGGGGCATTTGAGCAGTTCTTC
>TRBD2|.|TRBJ2-1|TRBV2
CASSEVGGRIF
TGTGCCAGCAGTGAGGTGGGAGGGCGGATCTTC
>.|once|TRBJ1-5|TRBV7-8
CASSLVSLPGVGSNQPQHF
TGTGCCAGCAGCTTAGTTTCACTACCGGGGGTAGGGAGCAATCAGCCCCAGCATTTT
>.|.|TRBJ1-1|TRBV6-1
CASSEPLHTRGGAFF
TGTGCCAGCAGTGAGCCGCTACACACCCGCGGCGGTGCTTTCTTT
>TRBD1|.|TRBJ1-2|TRBV28
CASSTGVSYGYTF
TGTGCCAGCAGTACAGGGGTCTCCTATGGCTACACCTTC
>.|.|TRBJ1-2|TRBV6-5
CASSSGTPRNGYTF
TGTGCCAGCAGCTCCGGGACTCCTAGAAATGGCTACACCTTC
>TRBD1|.|TRBJ1-4|TRBV30
CAWAYPLGQRFATNEKLFF
TGTGCCTGGGCCTACCCTTTGGGACAGCGATTTGCAACTAATGAAAAACTGTTTTTT
>.|.|TRBJ2-1|TRBV2
CASSIREQFF
TGTGCCAGTTCGATACGGGAGCAGTTCTTC
>TRBD1|.|TRBJ2-3|TRBV28
CASSGRGTGRKDTQYF
TGTGCCAGCAGTGGACGAGGGACAGGGAGGAAAGATACGCAGTATTTT
>TRBD1|.|TRBJ2-7|TRBV27
CASSLRTGLYEQYF
TGTGCCAGCAGTCTGAGGACAGGGCTCTACGAGCAGTACTTC
>TRBD1|.|TRBJ2-6|TRBV28
CATETGGAGANVLTF
TGTGCCACCGAGACAGGGGGCGCTGGGGCCAACGTCCTGACTTTC
>TRBD2|.|TRBJ2-7|TRBV4-2
CASSQDRLAGSYEQYF
TGTGCCAGCAGCCAAGATAGACTAGCGGGGTCCTACGAGCAGTACTTC
>.|.|TRBJ1-2|TRBV15
CATSRVRQAYGYTF
TGTGCCACCAGCAGAGTCCGCCAGGCCTATGGCTACACCTTC
>TRBD1|.|TRBJ2-6|TRBV7-8
CASSHPRTGNSGANVLTF
TGTGCCAGCAGCCATCCTCGGACAGGCAACTCTGGGGCCAACGTCCTGACTTTC
>.|.|TRBJ1-5|TRBV19
CASTSGLNQPQHF
TGTGCCAGTACTTCAGGGCTTAATCAGCCCCAGCATTTT
>TRBD2|few|TRBJ2-1|TRBV30
CAWSVGAGGGGEQFF
TGTGCCTGGAGTGTAGGGGCGGGAGGGGGCGGTGAGCAGTTCTTC
>.|.|TRBJ2-1|TRBV7-9
CASSLVRAGAENEQFF
TGTGCCAGCAGCTTAGTGAGGGCGGGGGCTGAAAATGAGCAGTTCTTC
>.|once|TRBJ1-4|TRBV5-1
CASSWGVRTSNEKLFF
TGCGCCAGCAGCTGGGGGGTGAGGACATCGAATGAAAAACTGTTTTTT
>.|.|TRBJ2-7|TRBV29-1
CSARAGVSSYEQYF
TGCAGCGCCAGGGCAGGGGTCAGCTCCTACGAGCAGTACTTC
>.|.|TRBJ2-5|TRBV20-1
CSARLGRREDF
TGCAGTGCTCGACTGGGTAGAAGAGAGGACTTC
>TRBD1|.|TRBJ2-1|TRBV19
CASSPGTAYNEQFF
TGTGCCAGTAGTCCCGGGACAGCTTACAATGAGCAGTTCTTC
>TRBD2|.|TRBJ2-5|TRBV2
CASSGGGMAQETQYF
TGTGCCAGCTCGGGCGGGGGGATGGCACAAGAGACCCAGTACTTC
>TRBD2|.|TRBJ2-1|TRBV10-2
CASRTSGSYNEQFF
TGCGCCAGCCGGACTAGCGGGAGTTACAATGAGCAGTTCTTC
>TRBD2|.|TRBJ2-3|TRBV7-9
CASSSGLAGTKGDTQYF
TGTGCCAGCAGCTCCGGACTAGCGGGAACTAAGGGAGATACGCAGTATTTT
>TRBD1|.|TRBJ1-3|TRBV5-1
CASSLGTDGNTIYF
TGCGCCAGCAGCTTAGGGACAGATGGAAACACCATATATTTT
>.|once|TRBJ2-3|TRBV11-1
CASSLMRAASTDTQYF
TGTGCCAGCAGCTTAATGAGGGCTGCTAGCACAGATACGCAGTATTTT
>.|.|TRBJ2-3|TRBV3-1/TRBV3-2
CASSQVGRRTDTQYF
TGTGCCAGCAGCCAAGTAGGGAGGCGCACAGATACGCAGTATTTT
>.|once|TRBJ2-1|TRBV9
CASSVGGDYNEQFF
TGTGCCAGCAGCGTAGGCGGGGACTACAATGAGCAGTTCTTC
>TRBD1|.|TRBJ1-4|TRBV6-5
CASSEDREREKLFF
TGTGCCAGCAGCGAGGACAGGGAAAGAGAAAAACTGTTTTTT
>.|once|TRBJ2-3|TRBV11-2
CASSLRRVGTDTQYF
TGTGCCAGCAGCTTAAGGAGAGTGGGCACAGATACGCAGTATTTT
>.|.|TRBJ2-3|TRBV4-1
CASSQDRVGDTQYF
TGCGCCAGCAGCCAAGATCGAGTGGGAGACACGCAGTATTTT
>.|.|TRBJ2-2|TRBV19
CASSILATGELFF
TGTGCCAGTAGTATTCTAGCCACCGGGGAGCTGTTTTTT
>.|.|TRBJ1-5|TRBV30
CAWSPNPGSPSGQPQHF
TGTGCCTGGAGTCCAAATCCCGGGTCCCCCAGCGGTCAGCCCCAGCATTTT
>.|.|TRBJ2-1|TRBV19
CASSIIHGDHDEQFF
TGTGCCAGTAGTATTATCCACGGTGATCACGATGAGCAGTTCTTC
>.|.|TRBJ2-2|TRBV6-5
CASSYSRGGHTGELFF
TGTGCCAGCAGTTACTCTAGGGGGGGCCACACCGGGGAGCTGTTTTTT